Sequencing of this TCR beta chain was carried out in a study of patients and donors after allogeneic stem cell transplantation. TCRdb ran MiXCR on the RT-PCR reads and lists one entry per CDR3 protein. The profile covers 920,000 or so distinct CDR3 sequences, with 18% appearing a single time and around 6% taken by the ten largest. J gave up 5 bases and V 7 bases, and 19 bases lay outside the gene matches. CDR1 and CDR2 from the germline V gene are SGHTA and FQGNSA. This CDR3 spans 17 amino acids. The clonotype was recovered from a human donor who was either an allogeneic HSCT recipient or a stem cell or donor lymphocyte infusion donor (not recorded which). It is not recorded whose cells these are; they may come from a transplant donor. The V gene is TRBV7-2, the J gene TRBJ1-1; TRBD1 aligns across 7 bases. The sequenced sample was blood, either unsorted or a sorted T cell fraction (not recorded which). DNA for the CDR3: TGTGCCAGCAACCTGGTGACAGGGCCGACCCTGAGAACTGAAGCTTTCTTT. Residues: CASNLVTGPTLRTEAFF.